A single sample is the source of the 16 T cell receptor beta chains below, sequenced in a study of cytomegalovirus exposure and HLA in healthy donors. PCR involved 60 Vbeta and 13 Jbeta primers. Sequencing was performed with immunoSEQ multiplex PCR; in TCRdb, only in-frame clones are kept and a portion is missing. The repertoire holds roughly 140,000 clones, with approximately 83% as singletons. The sequenced sample was PBMCs. The receptors here all came from a male donor in good health and CMV-seronegative.

The V call is TRBV5-4, the J call TRBJ2-3; 7 positions match TRBD2. V was clipped by 4 bases and J by 2 bases; unmatched bases: 7. The CDR3 is made up of 15 amino acids. CDR1 and CDR2 (germline): SGHNT, YYREEE (reference sequence). CDR3 region: CASSLGGTNTDTQYF. CDR3 DNA: TGTGCCAGCAGCCTCGGGGGGACTAACACAGATACGCAGTATTTT.

The genes are TRBV5-4 and TRBJ2-1; the match to TRBD2 covers 9 bases. CDR1 is SGHNT and CDR2 is YYREEE in the germline V gene (reference sequence). V shed 2 bases, J shed 6 bases, and the junction held 9 bases outside the gene matches. This CDR3 spans 16 amino acids. CDR3 residues: CASSFAGGLKFNEQFF. The CDR3 DNA reads TGTGCCAGCAGCTTCGCGGGGGGGTTGAAATTCAATGAGCAGTTCTTC.

This clone was recorded a few times. The V and J genes are TRBV5-1 and TRBJ1-2; 8 bases agree with TRBD1. Germline V gene lookup returns CDR1 SGHRS and CDR2 YFSETQ. The V gene end was trimmed by 0 bases and the J gene end by 8 bases; junction bases not matched to a gene: 9. CDR3 length equals 15 residues. CDR3 region: CASSLASDRVEGYTF. In DNA, the CDR3 is TGCGCCAGCAGCTTGGCCTCGGACAGGGTGGAAGGCTACACCTTC.

The rearrangement links TRBV2 to TRBJ2-5; perhaps TRBD2 as D (6 bases). CDR3 size: 12 residues. Germline CDR1 and CDR2: SNHLY and FYNNEI. The V gene lost 5 bases and the J gene lost 5 bases, with 9 bases spanning the gap. This CDR3 reads CASSQEGETQYF. DNA of the CDR3: TGTGCCAGCAGTCAGGAGGGGGAGACCCAGTACTTC.

The rearrangement links TRBV19 to TRBJ1-1; the match to TRBD1 covers 10 bases. The junction had 0 bases not matched to a gene; V was cut back by 1 base and J by 4 bases. The CDR3 runs to 14 residues. Germline CDR1 reads LNHDA; CDR2 reads SQIVND (reference sequence). The CDR3 spells CASSIGTGGTEAFF. CDR3 bases: TGTGCCAGTAGTATAGGGACAGGGGGCACTGAAGCTTTCTTT.

This clone came up once. The chain joins TRBV10-3 to TRBJ2-5; D unclear. The germline V and J ends were trimmed by 4 bases and 10 bases, with 16 bases remaining between them. Germline assignment: CDR1 ENHRY and CDR2 SYGVKD. The CDR3 is made up of 13 amino acids. The CDR3 protein is CAISGEAPGIQYF. The CDR3 DNA reads TGTGCCATCAGTGGTGAGGCCCCTGGTATCCAGTACTTC.

The chain recombines TRBV30 with TRBJ2-1; 10 nucleotides line up with TRBD2. This CDR3 contains 15 residues. CDR1 is GTSNPN, CDR2 SVGIG, per germline (reference sequence). The V gene end was trimmed by 0 bases and the J gene end by 3 bases; junction bases not matched to a gene: 2. The DNA for the CDR3 is TGTGCCTGGAGTGTGTTAGCGGGAGGCTACAATGAGCAGTTCTTC. Protein sequence: CAWSVLAGGYNEQFF.

CDR3 amino acids: CASSQEGTGMDTQYF. The CDR3 DNA sequence: TGCGCCAGCAGCCAAGAAGGGACAGGGATGGATACGCAGTATTTT. The chain recombines TRBV4-3 with TRBJ2-3, with 9 positions matching TRBD1. The germline V gene encodes CDR1 LGHNA and CDR2 YSLEER. J was trimmed by 6 bases and V by 0 bases; bases with no gene match: 4. CDR3 length: 15 residues.

The rearrangement uses TRBV19 and TRBJ2-3; TRBD2 aligns across 8 bases. V lost 3 bases, J lost 5 bases, and 4 bases stayed unmatched. CDR1 LNHDA and CDR2 SQIVND come from the germline V gene (reference sequence). The CDR3 spans 14 residues. Here the CDR3 reads CASSMSLAGDTQYF. The CDR3 nucleotides read TGTGCCAGTAGTATGTCTCTAGCGGGAGATACGCAGTATTTT. Full variable domain (remainder filled in from reference TRBV19 and TRBJ2-3): DGGITQSPKYLFRKEGQNVTLSCEQNLNHDAMYWYRQDPGQGLRLIYYSQIVNDFQKGDIAEGYSVSREKKESFPLTVTSAQKNPTAFYLCASSMSLAGDTQYFGPGTRLTVL.

The genes are TRBV6-5 and TRBJ1-1; D unresolved. Trimming shortened V by 8 bases and J by 2 bases, and 12 bases separated the two germline ends. From germline, CDR1 is MNHEY and CDR2 SVGAGI. CDR3 length equals 13 residues. The CDR3 loop reads CASQVVANTEAFF. The CDR3 DNA follows: TGTGCCAGCCAGGTGGTGGCCAACACTGAAGCTTTCTTT.

The J gene is TRBJ2-1, the V gene TRBV7-9; TRBD2 matches at 8 bases. V lost 2 bases to trimming and J lost 5 bases; unmatched junction nucleotides: 2. Per the germline V gene, CDR1 is SEHNR and CDR2 is FQNEAQ (reference sequence). The CDR3 extends over 14 amino acids. CDR3: CASSLTSGNNEQFF. For the CDR3, the DNA is TGTGCCAGCAGCTTAACTAGCGGAAACAATGAGCAGTTCTTC.

The V call is TRBV5-8, the J call TRBJ2-7, with D perhaps matching TRBD1 (5 bases). The germline V and J ends were trimmed by 0 bases and 6 bases, with 7 bases remaining between them. Germline V lookup: CDR1 SGHTS, CDR2 YDEGEE. The CDR3 is 12 residues long. The CDR3 region is CASSLVGAEQYF. The CDR3 DNA is TGTGCCAGCAGCTTGGTTGGGGCCGAGCAGTACTTC.

This clone was observed a few times. The rearrangement uses TRBV27 and TRBJ2-3; tentatively, D is TRBD2 (6 bases). V shed 9 bases and J shed 5 bases, with 18 bases lying between them. The CDR3 totals 14 residues. From germline, CDR1 is MNHEY and CDR2 SMNVEV (reference sequence). Here the CDR3 DNA reads TGTGCCAGTACCTTAGTTGGAGGGAGAGATACGCAGTATTTT. It encodes CASTLVGGRDTQYF.

The sample holds one count of this clone. The J gene is TRBJ1-2, the V gene TRBV19; a weak D match, TRBD1 (5 bases). The V end lost 3 bases, the J end lost 8 bases, and 10 bases lay between the germline ends. This CDR3 comprises 12 residues. Germline CDR1 reads LNHDA; CDR2 reads SQIVND (reference sequence). CDR3 loop: CASSIGAQGYTF. The DNA of the CDR3 is TGTGCCAGTAGTATTGGGGCACAGGGCTACACCTTC. Complete variable domain (other parts from reference TRBV19 and TRBJ1-2): DGGITQSPKYLFRKEGQNVTLSCEQNLNHDAMYWYRQDPGQGLRLIYYSQIVNDFQKGDIAEGYSVSREKKESFPLTVTSAQKNPTAFYLCASSIGAQGYTFGSGTRLTVV.

The V call is TRBV18, the J call TRBJ2-1, with D possibly being TRBD2 (5 bases). The germline V and J ends were trimmed by 3 bases and 4 bases, with 16 bases remaining between them. The CDR3 totals 16 residues. Germline values: CDR1 KGHSH, CDR2 LQKENI. The CDR3 is CASSPTLADSYNEQFF. As DNA, the CDR3 is TGTGCCAGCTCACCCACTCTAGCAGACTCATACAATGAGCAGTTCTTC.

V and J are TRBV7-9 and TRBJ2-5; 8 bases map to TRBD2. V trimming: 11 bases; J trimming: 5 bases; junction bases outside the gene matches: 10. Germline assignment: CDR1 SEHNR and CDR2 FQNEAQ (reference sequence). The CDR3 has 13 amino acids. The CDR3 region is CASRGGSRETQYF. The DNA for the CDR3 is TGTGCCTCCCGGGGGGGGTCGAGGGAGACCCAGTACTTC.